This T cell receptor (beta chain) is from a study of response to subunit inactivated influenza vaccine (dated by TCRdb to 2016 to 2019). Broadly, across the study: To follow how T cells responded to a trivalent subunit inactivated influenza vaccine, the researchers relied on deep quantitative profiling of the T cell receptor repertoire. Broad study findings and their caveats: According to the authors, only a limited number of new T cells may be recruited by each seasonal influenza vaccination.

V is reduced by 5 bases and J by 7 bases, leaving a spacing of 5 bases between them. The CDR3 runs 11 residues from the cysteine to the phenylalanine. Only the CDR3 part of the read is kept: 33 bases, read in frame from the first base. The table lists this clonotype with many counts. Its cognate antigen has yet to be identified. The sample holds no much larger clone one base away, and base qualities are not on file. Library preparation used RT-PCR. Sequencer: Illumina HiSeq 2500. In TCRdb, the public reads were trimmed at Q25 with fastp and aligned with MiXCR, with productive beta chains retained. Rows matching on CDR3 protein sequence are summarized as one entry with the most common DNA and genes. This sample comprises some 550,000 distinct CDR3 sequences, under 30% of them detected only once. The ten most abundant clones make up about 2.8% of the sample. This same sample was also part of a study on T cells expressing NK-cell markers. From that second study: 5'RACE template switching, by which a universal primer site and unique molecular identifiers were added, was used to make TCR beta cDNA libraries. In sorted CD3+CD56+NKG2C+, CD3+CD56+NKG2C- and CD3+CD56-NKG2C+ T-cell subsets from several donors, TCR beta-chain repertoires were profiled. Seven of the eight sequenced donors were HCMV-seropositive and one was HCMV-seronegative. In several experiments an anti-gammadeltaTCR antibody was added to restrict sorting to alphabetaTCR-expressing T cells. In about six donors, the dominant CD3+CD56+NKG2C+ clonotypes were found to rank among the top 10 CD8+ clonotypes and to make up about 1.0-7.5% of CD8+ T cells. Those dominant clonotypes were again the most abundant among CD3+CD56-NKG2C+ cells in a handful of donors, at roughly 25-65%. Whether the expanded NKG2C-expressing T cell clones were specific for HCMV antigens was left unclear. The eight sequenced donors were randomly selected healthy volunteers, three men and five women. A commercial ELISA kit detecting HCMV-specific IgG in serum was used to determine HCMV serostatus. Ficoll density gradient centrifugation was used to isolate peripheral blood mononuclear cells from blood. Using Miltenyi isolation kits, CD4+ and CD8+ T cells were isolated from PBMC through magnetic immunoseparation. Priming for cDNA synthesis came from the TCR beta constant segment, and two successive PCR amplification steps followed. Sequencing of the libraries produced 2 x 150 bp reads on Illumina HiSeq 2000/2500, MiSeq or NextSeq. MIGEC was used to demultiplex reads and group the reads by UMI, and MiTCR was used to assemble and quantify clonotypes. To exclude erroneous sequences, only TCR cDNA sequences supported by at least two reads were retained. The tcR package was used for downstream repertoire analysis, and clonotypes were matched between fractions using CDR3 nucleotide sequence together with V segment. VDJmatch was used to annotate antigen specificity against VDJdb, with one amino acid substitution in CDR3 permitted.

The clonotype was recovered from a man in his fifties who received an inactivated influenza vaccine. Donor details come from another sample of the same person, matched by shared clones. The V and J genes are TRBV12-3 or TRBV12-4 and TRBJ1-4, with an unclear D gene assignment. Sequencing used CD4+ T cells sorted from PBMCs, obtained roughly 12 days after vaccination. CDR3 region: CASSGGEKLFF. The nucleotides read TGTGCCAGCAGTGGAGGTGAAAAACTGTTTTTT.